Listed below are T cell receptor beta chains from one sample, sequenced in a study of T cell changes during pregnancy in multiple sclerosis. The protocol was immunoSEQ multiplex PCR, while the TCRdb copy is restricted to in-frame clones and leaves out a portion. The table records around 86,000 clones, approximately 92% of them present only once. The sequencing here drew on peripheral blood, taken in the first trimester of pregnancy. The receptors originated from a female donor with multiple sclerosis, enrolled in a pregnancy study. Each CDR3 is given with its conserved first and last residue. The D gene is left open where the match is weak. Rows may omit the clone size; those that give it use once, few, many or a size class.

.	TRBV5-5	TRBJ1-5	.	TGTGCCAGCAGCTTGGGGCCACAGGGATTTGGCAATCAGCCCCAGCATTTT	CASSLGPQGFGNQPQHF
.	TRBV4-2	TRBJ1-6	.	TGTGCCAGCAGCCAAGGCCCCCTGGAGGGCTCCTATAATTCACCCCTCCACTTT	CASSQGPLEGSYNSPLHF
once	TRBV7-8	TRBJ1-1	.	TGTGCCAGCAGCTCTCGCGGGAACACTGAAGCTTTCTTT	CASSSRGNTEAFF
.	TRBV5-1	TRBJ2-3	TRBD1	TGCGCCAGCCAGATTCGGACAGGGGCCACAGATACGCAGTATTTT	CASQIRTGATDTQYF
.	TRBV6-1	TRBJ2-7	.	TGTGCCAGCAGACGGGCTAGCAGCCCAGAGCAGTACTTC	CASRRASSPEQYF
.	TRBV7-8	TRBJ2-2	.	TGTGCCAGCAGCTTCCGAGGTCCGACCGGGGAGCTGTTTTTT	CASSFRGPTGELFF
.	TRBV18	TRBJ2-5	.	TGTGCCAGCTCACCACGGAGGGGGCCAGAGACCCAGTACTTC	CASSPRRGPETQYF
.	TRBV5-1	TRBJ1-3	.	TGCGCCAGCCAACCTAACCCGGCCGGGTCTGGAAACACCATATATTTT	CASQPNPAGSGNTIYF
.	TRBV28	TRBJ1-4	.	TGTGCCAGCAGCCCGAGTGAAAAACTGTTTTTT	CASSPSEKLFF
.	TRBV7-2	TRBJ1-2	TRBD1	TGTGCCAGCAGCTTGGGGACAGGGGCGAACTATGGCTACACCTTC	CASSLGTGANYGYTF
.	TRBV6-1	TRBJ2-1	.	TGTGCCAGCAGTGAATATCCAGGGTGGGGAAATGAGCAGTTCTTC	CASSEYPGWGNEQFF
.	TRBV28	TRBJ1-6	TRBD1	TGTGCCAACGGACAGGGAAGCTCACCCCTCCACTTT	CANGQGSSPLHF
.	TRBV5-5	TRBJ2-3	TRBD2	TGTGCCAGCAGCCGGCGGGCTAGCGGGCCCACAGATACGCAGTATTTT	CASSRRASGPTDTQYF
.	TRBV10-3	TRBJ1-4	.	TGTGCCATCAGTGAAGGGGGGGCTAATGAAAAACTGTTTTTT	CAISEGGANEKLFF
.	TRBV5-4	TRBJ2-1	.	TGTGCCAGCAGCTTAAGAACCGCCGCGGGGGAGCAGTTCTTC	CASSLRTAAGEQFF
once	TRBV6-1	TRBJ1-5	.	TGTGCCAGCAGTGAAGGGAGCACCGGGGGAAATCAGCCCCAGCATTTT	CASSEGSTGGNQPQHF
once	TRBV4-2	TRBJ1-1	TRBD1	TGTGCCAGCAGCCGCCGAGGAGGGGGCGCAGCTTTCTTT	CASSRRGGGAAFF
.	TRBV6-1	TRBJ1-1	TRBD1	TGTGCCAGCAGTGTCCACAGGGGACTAGGAGTGAACACTGAAGCTTTCTTT	CASSVHRGLGVNTEAFF
.	TRBV5-5	TRBJ2-1	TRBD1	TGTGCCAGCAGCCCGGGACAGCCCCCCTACAATGAGCAGTTCTTC	CASSPGQPPYNEQFF
.	TRBV6-1	TRBJ2-1	TRBD1	TGTGCCAGCAGTGGCGGACAGGGGCCCTACAATGAGCAGTTCTTC	CASSGGQGPYNEQFF
.	TRBV28	TRBJ2-1	TRBD2	TGTGCCAGCAGTTCCCCGGAGGGACTAGGGCGGTACAATGAGCAGTTCTTC	CASSSPEGLGRYNEQFF
.	TRBV2	TRBJ2-1	.	TGTGCCAGCAGTGCTGGGCTCGTACTTCTCTCCTACAATGAGCAGTTCTTC	CASSAGLVLLSYNEQFF
once	TRBV29-1	TRBJ1-5	.	TGCAGCGTTGAGTTCAGGACTGGGCAGCCCCAGCATTTT	CSVEFRTGQPQHF
.	TRBV23-1	TRBJ1-6	.	TGCGCCAGCAGTCTCCGTGGCCGAAAATATAATTCACCCCTCCACTTT	CASSLRGRKYNSPLHF
.	TRBV7-6	TRBJ2-7	.	TGTGCCAGCAGCTTAGCGGTGCGTTCCTACGAGCAGTACTTC	CASSLAVRSYEQYF
once	TRBV30	TRBJ1-1	.	TGTGCCTGGGGGGAAAGAGGGGAAGCTTTCTTT	CAWGERGEAFF